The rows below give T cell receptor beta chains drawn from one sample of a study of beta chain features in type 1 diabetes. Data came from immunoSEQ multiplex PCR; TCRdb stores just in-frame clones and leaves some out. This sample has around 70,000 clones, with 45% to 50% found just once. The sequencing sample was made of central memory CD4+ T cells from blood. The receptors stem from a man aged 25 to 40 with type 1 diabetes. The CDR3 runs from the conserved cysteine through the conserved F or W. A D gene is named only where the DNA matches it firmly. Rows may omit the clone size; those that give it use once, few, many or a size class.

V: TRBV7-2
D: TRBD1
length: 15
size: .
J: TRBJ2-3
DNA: TGTGCCAGCAGCCCAAGACAGGGGAACACAGATACGCAGTATTTT
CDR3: CASSPRQGNTDTQYF

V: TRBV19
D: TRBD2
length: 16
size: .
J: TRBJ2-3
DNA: TGTGCCAGTAGTCCCCAACGCGGGAGTAGCACAGATACGCAGTATTTT
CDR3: CASSPQRGSSTDTQYF

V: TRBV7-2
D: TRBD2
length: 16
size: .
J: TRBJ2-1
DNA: TGTGCCAGCAGCGCCCTAGCGGAAAGCTCCTACAATGAGCAGTTCTTC
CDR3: CASSALAESSYNEQFF

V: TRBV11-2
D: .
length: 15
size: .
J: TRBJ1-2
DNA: TGTGCCAGCAGCTTTACAGGGACCCAGAACGGGGGCTACACCTTC
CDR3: CASSFTGTQNGGYTF

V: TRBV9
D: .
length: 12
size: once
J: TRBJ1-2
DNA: TGTGCCAGCAGTCGACAGAACGATGGCTACACCTTC
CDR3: CASSRQNDGYTF

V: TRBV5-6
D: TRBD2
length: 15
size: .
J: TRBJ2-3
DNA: TGTGCCAGCAGCGAGCGGGGCGGTCAGGGAGATACGCAGTATTTT
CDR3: CASSERGGQGDTQYF

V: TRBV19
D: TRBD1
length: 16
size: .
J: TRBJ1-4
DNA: TGTGCCAGTAGTCTCACAGGGGGCGCGTCTAATGAAAAACTGTTTTTT
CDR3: CASSLTGGASNEKLFF

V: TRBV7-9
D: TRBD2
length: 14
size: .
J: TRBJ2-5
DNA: TGTGCCAGCAGCTTACCCAACGGGGGGGAGACCCAGTACTTC
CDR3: CASSLPNGGETQYF

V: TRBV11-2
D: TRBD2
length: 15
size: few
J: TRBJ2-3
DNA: TGTGCCAGCAGCCTCAGCGGGGGGGTTGGAGATACGCAGTATTTT
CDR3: CASSLSGGVGDTQYF

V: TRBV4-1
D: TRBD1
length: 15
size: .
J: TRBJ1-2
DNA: TGCGCCAGCAGCCAAGAGGGACAGGGGTTTTATGGCTACACCTTC
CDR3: CASSQEGQGFYGYTF

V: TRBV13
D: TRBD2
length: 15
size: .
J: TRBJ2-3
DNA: TGTGCCAGCAGCCCGGGGGGGCCAAGCACAGATACGCAGTATTTT
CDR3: CASSPGGPSTDTQYF

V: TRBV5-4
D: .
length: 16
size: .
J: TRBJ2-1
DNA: TGTGCCAGCAGCAGCGTTGGGGGGAAGGTGGGCAATGAGCAGTTCTTC
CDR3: CASSSVGGKVGNEQFF

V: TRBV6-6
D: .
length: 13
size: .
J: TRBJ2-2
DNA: TGTGCCAGCAGCCCGATCGGGTCCGGGGAGCTGTTTTTT
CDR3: CASSPIGSGELFF

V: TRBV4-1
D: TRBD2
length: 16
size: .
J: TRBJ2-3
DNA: TGCGCCAGCAGCCAGCTAGCGGGGGGGGACACAGATACGCAGTATTTT
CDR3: CASSQLAGGDTDTQYF

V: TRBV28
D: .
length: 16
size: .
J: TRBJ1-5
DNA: TGTGCCAGCACCTTTAGCGACAGGCCGGGCAATCAGCCCCAGCATTTT
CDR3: CASTFSDRPGNQPQHF